This T cell receptor beta chain was sequenced for a study of CD8 T cells in ankylosing spondylitis. It was by quantitative 5'-RACE with molecular barcodes that TCR beta libraries were made. TCRdb reprocessed the 5' RACE reads via MiXCR and lists one record per CDR3 protein. This table has 450,000 to 550,000 distinct CDR3 sequences, approximately 5.3% appearing once. General observations from the study: Within matched ankylosing spondylitis synovial fluid, disease-linked clones were reportedly significantly enriched. One TCR beta motif, made up of roughly 8 highly homologous variants, appeared characteristic of ankylosing spondylitis blood. Both synovial fluid and blood in reactive arthritis had previously been reported to carry some motif variants.

This clonotype showed up many times. The antigen is not known. Germline assignment: CDR1 SGHTA and CDR2 FQGNSA. The CDR3 consists of 14 residues. Trimming removed 1 base from V and 4 bases from J, with 10 bases in between. This clonotype originated in a male donor with ankylosing spondylitis. The genes are TRBV7-2 and TRBJ2-5; the D gene is possibly TRBD2 (6 bases). Sequencing was done on a sample of blood, either unsorted or a sorted T cell fraction (not recorded which). The CDR3 here is CASSLVAVGETQYF. The CDR3 nucleotides read TGTGCCAGCAGCTTAGTAGCGGTGGGAGAGACCCAGTACTTC.